The 30 T cell receptor beta chains below all came from one sample that was sequenced in a study of blood T cell repertoires in COVID-19. Using immunoSEQ multiplex PCR, the repertoire was profiled, and TCRdb retains in-frame clones only, with some absent. The data hold approximately 30,000 clones, with around nine tenths observed a single time. The sequenced material came from peripheral blood. All receptors derive from a human donor in a cohort sampled during active COVID-19.

The rearrangement links TRBV5-4 to TRBJ1-3; weak D call: TRBD1 (5 bases). CDR3 length equals 15 residues. Germline values: CDR1 SGHNT, CDR2 YYREEE (reference sequence). Deletions cut 0 bases from V and 0 bases from J, with 7 bases between. CDR3 nucleotide sequence: TGTGCCAGCAGCTTGGAGGGGCCCTCTGGAAACACCATATATTTT. This gives the protein CASSLEGPSGNTIYF.

The V and J genes are TRBV6-5 and TRBJ2-7; TRBD1 matches at 9 bases. Germline V CDR1 and CDR2: MNHEY, SVGAGI. Trimming cost V 6 bases and J 4 bases; bases outside gene matches: 10. CDR3 length equals 15 residues. CDR3 coding DNA: TGTGCCAGCAGGGGAGCGGGACAGGGCCTTTACGAGCAGTACTTC. Translated, it gives CASRGAGQGLYEQYF.

The chain uses TRBV6-7 and TRBJ1-3; no clear D. TRBV6-7 is given ORF status, its function remaining uncertain. This CDR3 spans 16 amino acids. V was clipped by 0 bases and J by 1 base, with 10 bases between them. CDR3 residues: CASSYSKTGSGNTIYF. The CDR3 bases are TGTGCCAGCAGTTACTCGAAAACGGGATCTGGAAACACCATATATTTT.

The chain has TRBV5-1 and TRBJ1-5, with TRBD1 identical over 8 bases. The CDR3 consists of 14 residues. The germline gives CDR1 SGHRS, CDR2 YFSETQ. Trimming took 4 bases from V and 5 from J; bases not matched to a gene: 5. The CDR3 region is CASSRGQGDQPQHF. CDR3 nucleotides: TGCGCCAGCAGCCGAGGACAGGGAGATCAGCCCCAGCATTTT.

The J gene is TRBJ2-7, the V gene TRBV28, with 7 bases lining up with TRBD1. V lost 7 bases, J lost 2 bases, and 11 bases stayed unmatched. The CDR3 is 15 amino acids. The germline gives CDR1 MDHEN, CDR2 SYDVKM. Written as DNA, the CDR3 is TGTGCCAGCAACCCCAGGGGGACAGTCCCCTACGAGCAGTACTTC. This encodes CASNPRGTVPYEQYF.

This clone was detected only once. The chain's CDR3 is CAWSRDSNEQYF. As DNA, the CDR3 is TGTGCCTGGAGCCGAGACAGTAACGAGCAGTACTTC. This rearrangement joins TRBV30 to TRBJ2-7; TRBD1 might be the D (5 bases). Deletions cut 3 bases from V and 5 bases from J, with 11 bases between. The CDR3 totals 12 residues. The germline V gene has CDR1 GTSNPN and CDR2 SVGIG (reference sequence).

This chain links TRBV27 with TRBJ2-7, with D tentatively TRBD2 (5 bases). V was pared by 2 bases and J by 2 bases, with 13 bases between. This CDR3 region has 15 residues. Germline CDR1 MNHEY, CDR2 SMNVEV (reference sequence). This chain's CDR3 is CASSLRGDVAYEQYF. CDR3 bases: TGTGCCAGCAGTTTACGGGGTGACGTCGCCTACGAGCAGTACTTC.

The rearrangement uses TRBV6-4 and TRBJ2-3; D may be TRBD2 (6 bases). The length of the CDR3 is 14 residues. The germline V gene has CDR1 MRHNA and CDR2 SNTAGT. V was clipped by 9 bases and J by 2 bases, with 15 bases between them. The CDR3 is CARSGLYSTDTQYF. Written as DNA, the CDR3 is TGTGCCAGGTCGGGACTTTACTCCACAGATACGCAGTATTTT.

The chain is built from TRBV9 and TRBJ1-2, with D uncertain. CDR1 SGDLS and CDR2 YYNGEE come from the germline V gene. This CDR3 is 15 amino acids long. Trimming stripped 0 bases from V and 3 bases from J, with 12 bases between. CDR3 protein: CASSVAPGGDYGYTF. CDR3 sequence (DNA): TGTGCCAGCAGCGTAGCTCCCGGCGGGGACTATGGCTACACCTTC.

This clone was detected once. The genes are TRBV6-2 or TRBV6-3 and TRBJ2-2; 11 bases map to TRBD2. Germline CDR1 MNHEY, CDR2 SVGEGT. The CDR3 has 18 amino acids. V was pared by 6 bases and J by 0 bases, with 9 bases of the junction left unmatched. The CDR3 bases are TGTGCCAGCAGCGAGATGACTAGCGGGGTAACGAACACCGGGGAGCTGTTTTTT. Its translation: CASSEMTSGVTNTGELFF.

The rearrangement uses TRBV19 and TRBJ2-7; perhaps TRBD2 as D (6 bases). The CDR3 sequence is 15 residues long. Germline CDR1 and CDR2: LNHDA and SQIVND (reference sequence). The ends were cut back, 3 bases at V and 6 bases at J, with 18 bases in the middle. DNA of the CDR3: TGTGCCAGTAGTATGGGGGGATTCGGACCTCTCGAGCAGTACTTC. This codes for CASSMGGFGPLEQYF.

The CDR3 loop is CATSDPTGPGNTIYF. CDR3 sequence (DNA): TGTGCCACCAGTGATCCGACAGGCCCTGGAAACACCATATATTTT. The gene calls are TRBV24-1 and TRBJ1-3, with D maybe TRBD1 (6 bases). This CDR3 spans 15 amino acids. Deletions cut 3 bases from V and 2 bases from J, with 10 bases between. CDR1 is KGHDR and CDR2 is SFDVKD in the germline V gene.

The rearrangement joins TRBV4-1 to TRBJ2-2; 8 nucleotides agree with TRBD2. Trimming at V came to 6 bases and at J to 1 base, leaving 16 bases not matched to a gene. CDR1 MGHRA and CDR2 YSYEKL come from the germline V gene. The CDR3 contains 19 residues. This CDR3 is CASSQRIGAGVLNTGELFF. DNA of the CDR3: TGCGCCAGCAGTCAGAGGATAGGAGCGGGGGTACTGAACACCGGGGAGCTGTTTTTT.

The J gene is TRBJ2-7, the V gene TRBV5-1; TRBD1 aligns across 10 bases. This CDR3 region has 13 residues. The V segment lost 4 bases and the J segment 7 bases; nucleotides outside the gene matches: 5. The germline V gene encodes CDR1 SGHRS and CDR2 YFSETQ. CDR3 DNA: TGCGCCAGCAGCCTTGACAGGGGGCGAGAGCAGTACTTC. Encoded protein: CASSLDRGREQYF. Drawing the rest from reference TRBV5-1 and TRBJ2-7, the complete variable domain is KAGVTQTPRYLIKTRGQQVTLSCSPISGHRSVSWYQQTPGQGLQFLFEYFSETQRNKGNFPGRFSGRQFSNSRSEMNVSTLELGDSALYLCASSLDRGREQYFGPGTRLTVT.

The chain uses TRBV28 and TRBJ2-2, with 7 nucleotides matching TRBD1. Germline V gives CDR1 MDHEN, CDR2 SYDVKM. The CDR3 runs 14 residues. V lost 6 bases, J lost 5 bases, and 6 bases stayed unmatched. The DNA for the CDR3 is TGTGCCAGCAGACAGGGGCGGTGGACCGGGGAGCTGTTTTTT. This gives the protein CASRQGRWTGELFF.

The V and J genes are TRBV7-9 and TRBJ2-5; TRBD1 agrees at 11 bases. J lost 4 bases, V lost 5 bases, and 6 bases had no gene match. This CDR3 spans 15 amino acids. Germline loops: CDR1 SEHNR, CDR2 FQNEAQ (reference sequence). CDR3 amino acids: CASSAGQGGGETQYF. The CDR3 DNA follows: TGTGCCAGCAGCGCGGGACAGGGGGGCGGAGAGACCCAGTACTTC. Full variable domain (outside the CDR3, taken from reference TRBV7-9 and TRBJ2-5): DTGVSQNPRHKITKRGQNVTFRCDPISEHNRLYWYRQTLGQGPEFLTYFQNEAQLEKSRLLSDRFSAERPKGSFSTLEIQRTEQGDSAMYLCASSAGQGGGETQYFGPGTRLLVL.

This chain uses TRBV29-1 with TRBJ2-5; 10 bases fit TRBD2. V shed 6 bases and J 2 bases; nucleotides not matched to a gene: 3. The CDR3 runs to 13 residues. In germline, CDR1 is SQVTM, CDR2 ANQGSEA. DNA of the CDR3: TGCAGCGTAGCTAGCGGGGGACAAGAGACCCAGTACTTC. Protein sequence: CSVASGGQETQYF.

This clone came up a few times. This sequence joins TRBV19 and TRBJ2-1; 12 bases fit TRBD2. Trimming cost V 6 bases and J 9 bases; bases outside gene matches: 12. Germline-derived CDR1 and CDR2 are LNHDA and SQIVND (reference sequence). This CDR3 comprises 16 residues. In DNA, the CDR3 is TGTGCCAGTAGCGCCAGGCTAGCGGGGGGGCCTGGTGAGCAGTTCTTC. The encoded protein is CASSARLAGGPGEQFF. The full variable domain, rest sourced from reference TRBV19 and TRBJ2-1, is DGGITQSPKYLFRKEGQNVTLSCEQNLNHDAMYWYRQDPGQGLRLIYYSQIVNDFQKGDIAEGYSVSREKKESFPLTVTSAQKNPTAFYLCASSARLAGGPGEQFFGPGTRLTVL.

The chain recombines TRBV6-5 with TRBJ2-5, with D possibly matching TRBD2 (6 bases). The CDR3 spans 13 residues. Trimming left V 5 bases short and J 3 bases short, with 10 bases between. The germline CDR1 and CDR2 sequences are MNHEY and SVGAGI. CDR3 amino acids: CASSRSGEETQYF. DNA for the CDR3: TGTGCCAGCAGTAGATCGGGGGAAGAGACCCAGTACTTC.

The V gene is TRBV19, the J gene TRBJ1-4, with D hard to call. Trimming removed 5 bases from V and 3 bases from J, with 16 bases in between. CDR3 length: 16 residues. Germline V gene sequence: CDR1 LNHDA, CDR2 SQIVND (reference sequence). CDR3 DNA sequence: TGTGCCAGTAGTCGCGGCCCTATGCCGCCTAATGAAAAACTGTTTTTT. This sequence encodes CASSRGPMPPNEKLFF. Supplemented by reference TRBV19 and TRBJ1-4, the full variable domain reads DGGITQSPKYLFRKEGQNVTLSCEQNLNHDAMYWYRQDPGQGLRLIYYSQIVNDFQKGDIAEGYSVSREKKESFPLTVTSAQKNPTAFYLCASSRGPMPPNEKLFFGSGTQLSVL.

The CDR3 sequence is CASSWQGYEQYF. The CDR3 DNA reads as TGCGCCAGCAGCTGGCAGGGGTACGAGCAGTACTTC. The chain links TRBV5-1 to TRBJ2-7; D is possibly TRBD1 (6 bases). This CDR3 spans 12 amino acids. Trimming cost V 3 bases and J 4 bases, with 8 bases left between them. Germline V gene data show CDR1 as SGHRS and CDR2 as YFSETQ.

The genes are TRBV5-1 and TRBJ2-1, with 12 positions matching TRBD2. V dropped 0 bases and J dropped 6; count of bases not matched to a gene: 4. Germline V gene data show CDR1 as SGHRS and CDR2 as YFSETQ. This CDR3 spans 16 amino acids. CDR3 nucleotide sequence: TGCGCCAGCAGCTTGGGAGGACTAGCGGGGTCCAATGAGCAGTTCTTC. Protein product: CASSLGGLAGSNEQFF.

The rearrangement links TRBV19 to TRBJ2-7, with TRBD1 as a possible D gene (6 bases). Germline CDR1 reads LNHDA; CDR2 reads SQIVND (reference sequence). CDR3 size: 18 residues. V was shortened by 6 bases and J by 2 bases, with 26 bases between the two germline ends. CDR3 in amino acids: CASRPGQSLQSTPYEQYF. The CDR3 DNA sequence: TGTGCCAGTAGACCCGGACAGAGTCTACAAAGTACCCCCTACGAGCAGTACTTC.

The chain has TRBV29-1 and TRBJ2-1; 10 bases align to TRBD1. Germline CDR1 SQVTM, CDR2 ANQGSEA. The V segment lost 6 bases and the J segment 6 bases; nucleotides outside the gene matches: 2. The CDR3 spans 12 residues. In nucleotides, the CDR3 is TGCAGCGTCGGGACAGGGGTCAATGAGCAGTTCTTC. Its protein product is CSVGTGVNEQFF.

This chain links TRBV5-6 with TRBJ2-3; TRBD2 agrees at 12 bases. This CDR3 has 17 amino acids. Trimming at V came to 4 bases and at J to 1 base, leaving 7 bases not matched to a gene. Germline V CDR1 and CDR2: SGHDT, YYEEEE. The DNA for the CDR3 is TGTGCCAGCAGCCGGAGACTAGCGGGGGATGGCACAGATACGCAGTATTTT. Its translation: CASSRRLAGDGTDTQYF.

V and J are TRBV7-8 and TRBJ2-1; D is unresolved. The CDR3 is made up of 16 amino acids. V was clipped by 1 base and J by 1 base, with 11 bases between them. Germline V CDR1 and CDR2: SGHVS, FQNEAQ. CDR3 bases: TGTGCCAGCAGCTTAGGTAGTCTAGTTTCCTACAATGAGCAGTTCTTC. It encodes CASSLGSLVSYNEQFF.

This chain uses TRBV30 with TRBJ1-2; D is undetermined. V was cut by 3 bases and J by 5 bases, with 19 bases left in between. Germline V CDR1 and CDR2: GTSNPN, SVGIG (reference sequence). This CDR3 contains 15 residues. The CDR3 spells CAWRFEGRPRYGYTF. The CDR3 region has the DNA TGTGCCTGGAGGTTCGAGGGCCGACCCCGGTATGGCTACACCTTC.

The chain has TRBV30 and TRBJ2-3; D is possibly TRBD1 (6 bases). CDR1 is GTSNPN and CDR2 is SVGIG in the germline V gene (reference sequence). V was clipped by 3 bases and J by 5 bases, with 18 bases between them. This CDR3 contains 15 residues. In DNA, the CDR3 is TGTGCCTGGAGCAACACAGGGATTCTGAGAGATACGCAGTATTTT. It translates to CAWSNTGILRDTQYF.

The chain uses TRBV19 and TRBJ2-5, with D perhaps TRBD1 (6 bases). The CDR3 loop spans 14 amino acids. Germline CDR1 reads LNHDA; CDR2 reads SQIVND (reference sequence). V lost 6 bases, J lost 4 bases, and 15 bases lay in between. The CDR3 coding sequence is TGTGCCAGTAGGGGGGCATCACCTGTAGAGACCCAGTACTTC. Encoded protein: CASRGASPVETQYF.

The genes are TRBV18 and TRBJ2-2, with D possibly TRBD1 on 5 matching bases. Per germline, CDR1 KGHSH and CDR2 LQKENI. The V gene lost 2 bases and the J gene lost 2 bases, with 18 bases spanning the gap. The CDR3 totals 18 residues. CDR3: CASSPTWGQGLNTGELFF. CDR3 DNA sequence: TGTGCCAGCTCACCAACCTGGGGCCAGGGCCTAAACACCGGGGAGCTGTTTTTT.